This T cell receptor beta chain is from a study of shared clonotypes between healthy human individuals. The CDR3 covers 16 residues. V shed 0 bases, J shed 5 bases, and the junction held 5 bases outside the gene matches. Germline V CDR1 and CDR2: MNHEY, SMNVEV (reference sequence). Sequencing used immunoSEQ multiplex PCR; TCRdb keeps in-frame clones, though not all of them. Among more than 400,000 clones listed, about 78% were seen once. The source material was PBMCs. This TCR derives from a woman between 40 and 55 years old in good health. Some clones in this sample may be carry-over from other donors' samples. The V and J genes are TRBV27 and TRBJ1-2, with TRBD1 identical over 11 bases. The CDR3 bases are TGTGCCAGCAGTTTATCGGAAAGGGACAGGGGGTATGGCTACACCTTC. Translation gives CASSLSERDRGYGYTF.